The text below deals with one TCR beta chain. It has no known antigen specificity. No quality values exist for individual bases; no much larger clone is one base distant. This entry comes from a study of identifying expanded T cells in peripheral blood (dated by TCRdb to between 2017 and 2020). Broadly, across the study: Four technical replicates, made by sequencing separate aliquots from the same pool of genomic DNA, were compared pairwise. Study-level results and caveats: The authors expected that over much longer intervals, such as months to years, biological variance in healthy repertoires might increase even further. The binomial model flagged around 1.2 differentially abundant clones between technical replicates but roughly 15 over approximately 2 weeks and 19 over roughly 4 weeks. In all healthy donors, the variance in clone template counts between samples taken 2 to 3 weeks apart rose significantly as total template count increased. The beta-binomial model significantly reduced the number of clones called differentially abundant and the false-positive rate across all healthy-donor time intervals.

The immunoSEQ Assay, which uses bias-controlled multiplex PCR amplification of genomic DNA, was used to profile TCRbeta CDR3 regions. As for how the authors treated the data: The absolute abundance of each unique TCRbeta CDR3 region was quantified after sequences were collapsed and filtered. Differential abundance was tested with two models: a binomial (Fisher-equivalent) model and a beta-binomial model that adds time-dependent variance fitted from healthy donors. Clones with fewer than 5 combined templates were removed, and differential abundance was called for clones with a Benjamini-Hochberg FDR below 0.01. In the beta-binomial model, variance was expressed as a function of the total template count across the two samples, in the form v = (b*log(k)+a)^2. What TCRdb holds here is the immuneACCESS table cut down to in-frame rearrangements. Part of the clones is not present; checked against another copy, under half of the missing clones reflect an unresolved V gene, and the others are unexplained. V, J and clone size are those of that table, while D and trimming were read from the DNA. In this sample the table shows tens of thousands of clones, about 91% of which occur a single time. The ten top clones hold approximately 3% of the sample.

During the collection period, no infections or other immune events were recorded for the healthy donors. Healthy-donor blood repertoires served as a training cohort to calibrate time-dependent variance in a beta-binomial model of T-cell clone differential abundance. The training cohort comprised some 10 healthy donors, 3 female and 7 male. Donor ages ranged from about 29 to 70 years, with an average of 43 years. Whole blood was collected from each healthy donor at three time points spaced around 2 weeks apart and obtained from a commercial supplier. For immunosequencing, genomic DNA was extracted from unsorted whole blood. From a lookup of the germline V gene, CDR1 and CDR2 are MNHEY and SVGAGI. Trimming costs V 0 bases and J 6 bases, and their ends lie 17 bases apart. The CDR3 measures 16 amino acids from cysteine to phenylalanine. CDR3 DNA is the only sequence kept; it has 48 bases, read in frame from the first base.

The sequence was obtained from a person aged 18-69 years in good health. Recombination connected TRBV6-5 to TRBJ1-2, and TRBD1 may be the D gene, going by 6 matching bases. The sample consisted of blood. This receptor carries the CDR3 CASSYSLQGWGDGYTF. The bases are TGTGCCAGCAGTTACTCCCTACAGGGTTGGGGGGATGGCTACACCTTC.